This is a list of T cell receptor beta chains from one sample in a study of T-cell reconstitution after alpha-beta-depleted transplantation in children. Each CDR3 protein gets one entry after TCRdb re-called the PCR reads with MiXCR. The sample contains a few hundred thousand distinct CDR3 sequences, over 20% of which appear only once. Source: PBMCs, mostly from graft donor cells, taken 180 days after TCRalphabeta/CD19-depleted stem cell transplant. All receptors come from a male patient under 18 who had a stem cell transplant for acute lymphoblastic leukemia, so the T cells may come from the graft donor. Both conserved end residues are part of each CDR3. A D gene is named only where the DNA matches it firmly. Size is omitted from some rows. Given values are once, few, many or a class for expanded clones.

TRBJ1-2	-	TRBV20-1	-	CSARTGNYGYTF	TGCAGTGCAAGAACAGGGAACTATGGCTACACCTTC
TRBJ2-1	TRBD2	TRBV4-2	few	CASSQVTSGSYNEQFF	TGTGCCAGCAGCCAAGTGACTAGCGGGTCCTACAATGAGCAGTTCTTC
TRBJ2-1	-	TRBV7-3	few	CASSPQFGYNEQFF	TGTGCCAGCAGCCCCCAATTCGGCTACAATGAGCAGTTCTTC
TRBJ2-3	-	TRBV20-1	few	CSARVPGLSSTDTQYF	TGCAGTGCTAGAGTGCCGGGACTCTCTAGCACAGATACGCAGTATTTT
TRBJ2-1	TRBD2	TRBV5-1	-	CASSLNRVAGGNEQFF	TGCGCCAGCAGCTTGAATCGGGTAGCGGGAGGGAATGAGCAGTTCTTC
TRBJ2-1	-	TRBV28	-	CASSHNYLLAVYNEQFF	TGTGCCAGCAGCCACAACTATTTATTAGCTGTATACAATGAGCAGTTCTTC
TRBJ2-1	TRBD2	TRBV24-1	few	CATSDLSLSSGRAGEQFF	TGTGCCACCAGTGATCTCTCCTTGTCTAGCGGGAGGGCCGGTGAGCAGTTCTTC
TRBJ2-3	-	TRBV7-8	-	CASSSHDGDTQYF	TGTGCCAGCAGCTCCCACGATGGGGATACGCAGTATTTT
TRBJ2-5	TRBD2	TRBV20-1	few	CSARYAGGPRETQYF	TGCAGTGCTAGATACGCGGGAGGGCCGAGGGAGACCCAGTACTTC
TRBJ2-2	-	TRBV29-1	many	CSVAPRADTGELFF	TGCAGCGTTGCCCCCCGCGCGGACACCGGGGAGCTGTTTTTT
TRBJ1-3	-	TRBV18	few	CASSPRIESPGNTIYF	TGTGCCAGCTCACCACGTATTGAATCTCCCGGAAACACCATATATTTT
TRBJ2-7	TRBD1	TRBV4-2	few	CASSGWNRGYEQYF	TGTGCCAGCAGTGGGTGGAACAGGGGATACGAGCAGTACTTC
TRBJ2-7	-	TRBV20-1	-	CSARGGHGMDEQYF	TGCAGTGCTAGGGGGGGACATGGAATGGACGAGCAGTACTTC
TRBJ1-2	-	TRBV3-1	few	CASSHLRGTYGYTF	TGTGCCAGCAGCCATCTCAGGGGAACCTATGGCTACACCTTC
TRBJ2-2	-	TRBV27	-	CASSLSWGHGSTGELFF	TGTGCCAGCAGTTTATCGTGGGGGCACGGTTCCACCGGGGAGCTGTTTTTT
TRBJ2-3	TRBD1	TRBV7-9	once	CASRQGYSTDTQYF	TGTGCCAGCAGACAGGGGTACAGCACAGATACGCAGTATTTT
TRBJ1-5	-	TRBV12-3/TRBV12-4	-	CASSFKQIRNQPQHF	TGTGCCAGCAGTTTTAAGCAGATACGCAATCAGCCCCAGCATTTT
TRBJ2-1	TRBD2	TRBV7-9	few	CASSLPTSGNNEQFF	TGTGCCAGCAGCTTACCCACTAGCGGAAACAATGAGCAGTTCTTC
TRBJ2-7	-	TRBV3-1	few	CASSQDGVEQYF	TGTGCCAGCAGCCAAGATGGGGTAGAGCAGTACTTC
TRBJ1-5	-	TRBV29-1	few	CSVAVGVKQPQHF	TGCAGCGTTGCGGTCGGGGTAAAGCAGCCCCAGCATTTT
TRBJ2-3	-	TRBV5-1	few	CASSLVVDTQYF	TGCGCCAGCAGCTTGGTAGTAGATACGCAGTATTTT
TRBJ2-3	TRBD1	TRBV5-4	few	CASSWKGATDTQYF	TGTGCCAGCAGCTGGAAGGGGGCGACAGATACGCAGTATTTT
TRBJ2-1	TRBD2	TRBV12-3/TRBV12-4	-	CASSRRDYGNEQFF	TGTGCCAGCAGTCGCCGGGACTACGGGAATGAGCAGTTCTTC
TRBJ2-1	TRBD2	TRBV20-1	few	CSAREGASGSNEQFF	TGCAGTGCTAGAGAGGGGGCTAGCGGGAGTAATGAGCAGTTCTTC
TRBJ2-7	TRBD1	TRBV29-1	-	CSVGTGDDYEQYF	TGCAGCGTTGGGACAGGGGATGATTACGAGCAGTACTTC
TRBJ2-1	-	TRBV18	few	CASSYSSGNEQFF	TGTGCCAGCTCATACTCGTCCGGCAATGAGCAGTTCTTC
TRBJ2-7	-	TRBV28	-	CASLGAGGYEQYF	TGTGCCAGCTTGGGTGCAGGAGGCTACGAGCAGTACTTC
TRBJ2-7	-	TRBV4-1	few	CASSAQAQGPYEQYF	TGCGCCAGCAGCGCCCAGGCCCAGGGCCCCTACGAGCAGTACTTC
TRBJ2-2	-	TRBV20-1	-	CSAQSSGPFTGELFF	TGCAGTGCCCAGTCGAGCGGGCCCTTCACCGGGGAGCTGTTTTTT
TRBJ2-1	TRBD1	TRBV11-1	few	CASSSHQGQGASYNEQFF	TGTGCCAGCAGCTCACACCAAGGACAGGGGGCGAGCTACAATGAGCAGTTCTTC
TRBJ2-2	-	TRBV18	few	CASSRQGGLLPNTGELFF	TGTGCCAGCTCTCGCCAGGGAGGACTTCTCCCTAACACCGGGGAGCTGTTTTTT
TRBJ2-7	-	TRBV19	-	CASSPLDTSGEQSF	TGTGCCAGTAGCCCTCTCGACACTTCTGGCGAGCAGTCCTTC
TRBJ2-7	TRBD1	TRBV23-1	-	CASIPTGTAYEQYF	TGCGCCAGCATCCCGACCGGGACAGCTTACGAGCAGTACTTC
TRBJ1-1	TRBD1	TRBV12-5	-	CASGLSTRGVSTEAFF	TGTGCTAGTGGTTTGTCCACCAGGGGGGTGAGCACTGAAGCTTTCTTT
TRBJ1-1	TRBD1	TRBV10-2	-	CASRGDRGAAFF	TGCGCCAGCAGAGGGGACAGGGGGGCAGCTTTCTTT
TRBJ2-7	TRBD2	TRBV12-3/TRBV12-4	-	CASSGLAGSYEQYF	TGTGCCAGCAGTGGACTAGCGGGATCCTACGAGCAGTACTTC
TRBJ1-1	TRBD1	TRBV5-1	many	CASSRDRDTEAFF	TGCGCCAGCAGTCGGGACAGGGACACTGAAGCTTTCTTT